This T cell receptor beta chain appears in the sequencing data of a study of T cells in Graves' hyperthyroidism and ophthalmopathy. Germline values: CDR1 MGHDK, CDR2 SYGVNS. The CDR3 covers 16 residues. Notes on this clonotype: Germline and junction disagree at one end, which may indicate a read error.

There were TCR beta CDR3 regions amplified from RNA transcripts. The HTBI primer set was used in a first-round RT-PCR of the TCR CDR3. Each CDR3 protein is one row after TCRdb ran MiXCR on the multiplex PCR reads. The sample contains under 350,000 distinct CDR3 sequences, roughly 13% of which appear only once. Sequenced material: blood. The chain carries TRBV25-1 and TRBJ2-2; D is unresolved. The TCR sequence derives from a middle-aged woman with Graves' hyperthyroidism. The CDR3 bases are TGTGCCAGCAGTCAATACAGCCTCATGACGGCCAGGGAGCTGTTTTTT. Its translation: CASSQYSLMTARELFF.